The rows below give T cell receptor beta chains drawn from one sample of a study of beta chain features in type 1 diabetes. Produced via immunoSEQ multiplex PCR; TCRdb's table is partial and in-frame only. This table holds some 350,000 clones, about 10% found once. The sample comprised central memory CD4+ T cells from blood. The receptors were gathered from a man aged 30 to 39 with type 1 diabetes. Both conserved end residues are trimmed from each CDR3. Each record gives: V gene, J gene, CDR3 protein.

v_call: TRBV5-1
j_call: TRBJ2-1
cdr3_aa: ASSGTSGMGEQF

v_call: TRBV19
j_call: TRBJ2-6
cdr3_aa: ASLAGANVLT

v_call: TRBV7-8
j_call: TRBJ2-3
cdr3_aa: ASRRADTQY

v_call: TRBV10-3
j_call: TRBJ1-5
cdr3_aa: AISEQGQPQH

v_call: TRBV6-1
j_call: TRBJ1-5
cdr3_aa: AIRGQLNQPQH

v_call: TRBV2
j_call: TRBJ1-5
cdr3_aa: ASSGTGDQPQH

v_call: TRBV19
j_call: TRBJ2-5
cdr3_aa: ASKAGQGQETQY

v_call: TRBV28
j_call: TRBJ2-1
cdr3_aa: ASSTRTSGRANEQF

v_call: TRBV4-1
j_call: TRBJ2-2
cdr3_aa: ASSQDQGAATGELF

v_call: TRBV19
j_call: TRBJ1-5
cdr3_aa: ASSIGAGGNQPQH

v_call: TRBV28
j_call: TRBJ1-1
cdr3_aa: ASSLIGQGGDTEAF

v_call: TRBV5-1
j_call: TRBJ2-3
cdr3_aa: ASSLGQQADTQY

v_call: TRBV7-2
j_call: TRBJ1-5
cdr3_aa: ASSLDSLSNQPQH

v_call: TRBV7-3
j_call: TRBJ2-1
cdr3_aa: ASSLNSGQYNEQF

v_call: TRBV15
j_call: TRBJ1-1
cdr3_aa: ATSRGGRGVTEAF

v_call: TRBV4-1
j_call: TRBJ1-5
cdr3_aa: ASSPPGQGFEPQH

v_call: TRBV5-6
j_call: TRBJ2-7
cdr3_aa: ASSLGNYEQY

v_call: TRBV7-8
j_call: TRBJ2-5
cdr3_aa: ASSPGAGGETQY

v_call: TRBV5-1
j_call: TRBJ2-2
cdr3_aa: ASSKTSGSGRGELF

v_call: TRBV7-9
j_call: TRBJ2-1
cdr3_aa: ASSQSRVGYNEQF

v_call: TRBV7-2
j_call: TRBJ2-5
cdr3_aa: ASSRSRGGQTQY

v_call: TRBV5-1
j_call: TRBJ1-2
cdr3_aa: ASSLSTGDYGYT

v_call: TRBV18
j_call: TRBJ2-5
cdr3_aa: ASSPQSGILAGGEETQY

v_call: TRBV25-1
j_call: TRBJ2-7
cdr3_aa: ASSPGGAGSYEQY